These 13 T cell receptor beta chains were sequenced from one sample in a study of immune heterogeneity within non-small cell lung tumors (dated by TCRdb to 2016 to 2019). Genomic DNA was extracted from bulk tumor tissue and used as the TCR template, and approximately 600 ng gDNA was amplified per sample. During surgery, multiple biopsies were taken from each primary tumor, with sampling sites spaced as far apart as possible within the tumor mass. The study cohort was described as untreated and was composed of newly diagnosed NSCLC cases undergoing curative surgery. Data came from a HiSeq X Ten. A multiplex PCR system amplified the TCR beta CDR3 region, with a first 10-cycle round using 32 V-gene forward and 13 J-gene reverse primers. Clones were called with MiXCR by TCRdb after fastp trimmed the public reads at Q25, and only in-frame beta chains were retained. Each CDR3 protein appears once, grouped with its most common genes and DNA. Within this sample are 3,500 to 5,500 distinct CDR3 sequences, with nearly 25% of them counted one time only. The top ten clonotypes cover roughly 9.8% of the sample.

The sample comprised lung tumor tissue. The origin of the receptors is a man aged 45-65 years with non-small cell lung cancer.

This clonotype is medium-sized in the sample. V usage is TRBV11-2 and J usage is TRBJ1-4; a possible D gene is TRBD1 (5 bases). The CDR3 totals 13 residues. Germline V gene data show CDR1 as SGHAT and CDR2 as FQNNGV. Trimming cost V 1 base and J 8 bases, with 8 bases left between them. Here the CDR3 reads CASSLAGTEKLFF. In DNA form, the CDR3 reads TGTGCCAGCAGCTTAGCAGGGACGGAAAAACTGTTTTTT.

In its sample, this clonotype ranks as medium-sized. The chain carries TRBV6-1 and TRBJ1-5; D is possibly TRBD1 (6 bases). Germline lookup yields CDR1 MNHNS and CDR2 SASEGT. The length of the CDR3 is 15 residues. The ends were cut back, 2 bases at V and 5 bases at J, with 13 bases in the middle. CDR3 residues: CASSELGAEYQPQHF. The CDR3 nucleotides read TGTGCCAGCAGTGAACTGGGGGCCGAGTATCAGCCCCAGCATTTT.

This clonotype was recorded many times. The J gene is TRBJ2-7, the V gene TRBV5-4; maybe TRBD2 (5 bases). Germline CDR1 and CDR2: SGHNT and YYREEE (reference sequence). Trimming removed 3 bases from V and 4 bases from J, with 11 bases in between. CDR3 length: 13 amino acids. The DNA of the CDR3 is TGTGCCAGCAGCTGGGAGCTAGAATACGAGCAGTACTTC. This codes for CASSWELEYEQYF.

Notes on this clonotype: The junction and the germline gene differ at one end; a read error may be behind it. The chain uses TRBV11-2 and TRBJ1-5; no reliable D call. The V gene's germline CDR1 is SGHAT and CDR2 FQNNGV. The CDR3 runs 13 residues. The CDR3 reads CASSFRRNRPQHF. The CDR3 nucleotides are TGTGCCAGTAGCTTCAGGCGAAATCGGCCCCAGCATTTT. The variable domain in full, completed from reference TRBV11-2 and TRBJ1-5, reads EAGVAQSPRYKIIEKRQSVAFWCNPISGHATLYWYQQILGQGPKLLIQFQNNGVVDDSQLPKDRFSAERLKGVDSTLKIQPAKLEDSAVYLCASSFRRNRPQHFGDGTRLSIL.

Remarks on this clonotype: Because it lacks the conserved phenylalanine or tryptophan at the end, this CDR3 is likely a read error. The gene calls are TRBV12-3 or TRBV12-4 and TRBJ1-2; 8 bases fit TRBD1. The CDR3 length is 15 residues. V shed 2 bases, J shed 6 bases, and the junction held 8 bases outside the gene matches. This CDR3 is CASSLRLQGVDGYTL. The CDR3 DNA sequence: TGTGCCAGCAGTTTAAGGCTACAGGGGGTAGATGGCTACACCTTA.

Details on this clonotype: A read error is likely, as this CDR3 ends without the conserved phenylalanine or tryptophan. This chain connects TRBV29-1 to TRBJ1-2, with D possibly TRBD1 on 5 matching bases. With 4 bases removed from V and 4 bases from J, the gap between germline ends came to 13 bases. The CDR3 runs 13 residues. Germline V lookup: CDR1 SQVTM, CDR2 ANQGSEA. The CDR3 DNA sequence: TGCAGCGTTGTCAGACAGAGAGCCTATGGCTACACCTTA. This sequence encodes CSVVRQRAYGYTL.

The V and J genes are TRBV20-1 and TRBJ2-1; 14 bases align to TRBD2. V trimming: 5 bases; J trimming: 0 bases; junction bases outside the gene matches: 3. The CDR3 is 16 residues long. Germline V gene sequence: CDR1 DFQATT, CDR2 SNEGSKA (reference sequence). DNA for the CDR3: TGCAGTGCTGGACTAGCGGGGGGAAGCTCCTACAATGAGCAGTTCTTC. Protein: CSAGLAGGSSYNEQFF.

Worth noting for this clonotype: A junction boundary mismatches the germline segment, possibly from a read error. J is TRBJ1-5 and V is TRBV6-2 or TRBV6-3; D is unresolved. The CDR3 covers 14 residues. Germline CDR1 is MNHEY and CDR2 is SVGEGT. The chain's CDR3 is CASRDASGNRPQHF. The CDR3 nucleotides read TGTGCCAGCAGGGATGCTTCGGGGAATCGGCCCCAGCATTTT.

In its sample, this clonotype is medium-sized. CDR3 DNA: TGCAGTGCTCCCGCGAATGAAAAACTGTTTTTT. As protein: CSAPANEKLFF. V usage is TRBV20-1 and J usage is TRBJ1-4, with D hard to call. The V gene's germline CDR1 is DFQATT and CDR2 SNEGSKA (reference sequence). Trimming pared 5 bases from V and 5 bases from J, leaving 6 bases between. The CDR3 loop spans 11 amino acids.

This clonotype was counted ten times or more. The chain links TRBV11-2 to TRBJ2-7, with 9 bases aligning to TRBD1. Looked up from germline, CDR1 is SGHAT and CDR2 is FQNNGV. The CDR3 has 15 amino acids. V gave up 4 bases and J gave up 0 bases; unmatched junction bases: 4. The CDR3 loop reads CASSYGTGNSYEQYF. Written as DNA, the CDR3 is TGTGCCAGCAGCTACGGGACAGGGAACTCCTACGAGCAGTACTTC.

This sequence joins TRBV5-4 and TRBJ2-3; 10 bases agree with TRBD2. From germline, CDR1 is SGHNT and CDR2 YYREEE (reference sequence). Unmatched junction bases numbered 7, after V lost 4 bases and J lost 2 bases. The length of the CDR3 is 16 residues. The CDR3 spells CASSLSGRRITDTQYF. The CDR3 DNA sequence: TGTGCCAGCAGCCTTAGCGGGAGGAGAATCACAGATACGCAGTATTTT. Full variable domain (rest looked up from reference TRBV5-4 and TRBJ2-3): ETGVTQSPTHLIKTRGQQVTLRCSSQSGHNTVSWYQQALGQGPQFIFQYYREEENGRGNFPPRFSGLQFPNYSSELNVNALELDDSALYLCASSLSGRRITDTQYFGPGTRLTVL.

This chain uses TRBV5-6 with TRBJ2-5; 8 positions agree with TRBD1. The CDR3 contains 15 residues. Germline CDR1 reads SGHDT; CDR2 reads YYEEEE. V shed 3 bases, J shed 3 bases, and the junction held 7 bases outside the gene matches. CDR3 in DNA: TGTGCCAGCAGCTATAACAGGGGGTTCGAAGAGACCCAGTACTTC. Translated: CASSYNRGFEETQYF. The full variable domain, its missing parts supplied by reference TRBV5-6 and TRBJ2-5, is DAGVTQSPTHLIKTRGQQVTLRCSPKSGHDTVSWYQQALGQGPQFIFQYYEEEERQRGNFPDRFSGHQFPNYSSELNVNALLLGDSALYLCASSYNRGFEETQYFGPGTRLLVL.

For this clonotype: The junction shows a germline mismatch at one end, possibly a read error. V and J are TRBV11-2 and TRBJ2-1; perhaps TRBD2 as D (6 bases). The CDR3 runs to 12 residues. Germline V gene sequence: CDR1 SGHAT, CDR2 FQNNGV. CDR3 protein: CAISLAVNEQFF. The CDR3 DNA reads TGTGCCATCAGCTTAGCGGTGAATGAGCAGTTCTTC.